One T cell receptor beta chain is described in this entry. The data belong to a study of T cell changes during pregnancy in multiple sclerosis. Germline lookup yields CDR1 LNHDA and CDR2 SQIVND (reference sequence). This CDR3 is 13 amino acids long. Between the trimmed V and J ends, which lost 1 base and 5 bases, there was a span of 6 bases. Here immunoSEQ multiplex PCR was the method, and the copy in TCRdb shows in-frame clones only, minus some. Found here are some 60,000 clones, about 91% of them singletons; the top ten hold more than 1.5%. The material was peripheral blood, obtained after pregnancy. The source is a female donor with multiple sclerosis, enrolled in a pregnancy study. The chain couples TRBV19 to TRBJ1-5; D not resolved. Here the CDR3 DNA reads TGTGCCAGTAGTATAGGGTCAGATCAGCCCCAGCATTTT. Translating it yields CASSIGSDQPQHF. Complete variable domain (other parts from reference TRBV19 and TRBJ1-5): DGGITQSPKYLFRKEGQNVTLSCEQNLNHDAMYWYRQDPGQGLRLIYYSQIVNDFQKGDIAEGYSVSREKKESFPLTVTSAQKNPTAFYLCASSIGSDQPQHFGDGTRLSIL.